Listed below are T cell receptor beta chains from one sample, sequenced in a study of technical replicates of blood from a handful of donors. TCRdb's copy holds only in-frame clones and misses some; the assay was immunoSEQ multiplex PCR. The table includes over 65,000 clones, around 97% detected once. The sequencing input was T cells isolated from PBMCs. These receptors all stem from a human donor in good health. CDR3s include the opening cysteine and the closing phenylalanine or tryptophan. D genes are given only for firm matches. Where a row states a size, it is once, few, many or the class of an expanded clone; other rows omit it.

14	TRBV18	NA	TRBJ1-2	NA	TGTGCCAGCTCACGGGGAGAGCATATTTATGGCTACACCTTC	CASSRGEHIYGYTF
13	TRBV29-1	NA	TRBJ2-2	NA	TGCAGCGTTGACAGGCAAAACACCGGGGAGCTGTTTTTT	CSVDRQNTGELFF
14	TRBV28	NA	TRBJ2-5	TRBD2	TGTGCCAGCAAACTAGCGGGAAACCAAGAGACCCAGTACTTC	CASKLAGNQETQYF
14	TRBV7-9	NA	TRBJ2-2	TRBD1	TGTGCCAGCAGCCCATCATCCGGGACAGCGGAGCTGTTTTTT	CASSPSSGTAELFF
13	TRBV5-1	NA	TRBJ1-2	TRBD1	TGCGCCAGCAGCCCCGGGACAGGGGGTGGCTACACCTTC	CASSPGTGGGYTF
13	TRBV5-1	NA	TRBJ1-2	TRBD1	TGCGCCAGTCGAACGGACAGGAACTATGGCTACACCTTC	CASRTDRNYGYTF
14	TRBV2	NA	TRBJ2-1	NA	TGTGCCAGCAGGCCGCATACTAGCTACAATGAGCAGTTCTTC	CASRPHTSYNEQFF
14	TRBV5-1	NA	TRBJ1-2	NA	TGCGCCAGCAGCTTGGATACAGGAGCCTATGGCTACACCTTC	CASSLDTGAYGYTF
15	TRBV5-1	NA	TRBJ1-3	NA	TGCGCCAGCAGTACAGGGAACGTCAAGGGTAACACCATATATTTT	CASSTGNVKGNTIYF
14	TRBV5-6	NA	TRBJ2-7	NA	TGTGCCAGCAGCCCGAAATTCGGCTCCTACGAGCAGTACTTC	CASSPKFGSYEQYF
17	TRBV4-2	NA	TRBJ2-3	TRBD1	TGTGCCAGCAGCCAAGATGTCGGGGACAGATTCCCAGATACGCAGTATTTT	CASSQDVGDRFPDTQYF
15	TRBV4-1	NA	TRBJ2-1	TRBD2	TGCGCCAGCAGCCAAGGCAGCGGGGCGGGGAATGAGCAGTTCTTC	CASSQGSGAGNEQFF
15	TRBV6-5	NA	TRBJ1-2	NA	TGTGCCAGCAGACCTCAGGGAACGGGTCTCTATGGCTACACCTTC	CASRPQGTGLYGYTF
14	TRBV7-9	NA	TRBJ1-5	NA	TGTGCCAGCAGCCCCGGGGGTCAAGACCAGCCCCAGCATTTT	CASSPGGQDQPQHF
16	TRBV6-5	NA	TRBJ1-1	TRBD1	TGTGCCAGCAGTTATCGTGTGCAGGGGGATGGTTCTGAAGCTTTCTTT	CASSYRVQGDGSEAFF
14	TRBV11-3	NA	TRBJ1-6	TRBD1	TGTGCCAGCAGCGCCCGGGACAGCGATTCACCCCTCCACTTT	CASSARDSDSPLHF
18	TRBV15	once	TRBJ1-3	TRBD1	TGTGCCACCAGCAGAGATAGTGGAAAGGGGGCCACTGGAAACACCATATATTTT	CATSRDSGKGATGNTIYF
16	TRBV7-3	NA	TRBJ2-5	NA	TGTGCCGGCAAACCGAAAGTCCCAAGGGGCCAAGAGACCCAGTACTTC	CAGKPKVPRGQETQYF
14	TRBV9	NA	TRBJ1-2	NA	TGTGCCAGCTCTGGGGGCTTTACGGACTATGGCTACACCTTC	CASSGGFTDYGYTF
13	TRBV30	NA	TRBJ1-2	NA	TGTGCCTGGAGTGTTAGGGACATCTATGGCTACACCTTC	CAWSVRDIYGYTF
16	TRBV15	NA	TRBJ2-2	TRBD2	TGTGCCATCAGCAGATTAAGCGGGGGTAACACCGGGGAGCTGTTTTTT	CAISRLSGGNTGELFF
16	TRBV25-1	NA	TRBJ1-1	NA	TGTGCCAGCAGTGAATATAGTGGGGGAGGGAACACTGAAGCTTTCTTT	CASSEYSGGGNTEAFF
16	TRBV28	NA	TRBJ1-5	NA	TGTGCCAGCAGTTTAGTAGGACAAGAGATGAATCAGCCCCAGCATTTT	CASSLVGQEMNQPQHF
12	TRBV7-9	NA	TRBJ1-1	NA	TGTGCCAGCAGCCTGGGAGTCACTGAAGCTTTCTTT	CASSLGVTEAFF
15	TRBV11-3	NA	TRBJ1-2	NA	TGTGCCAGCAGCCCAACGGGGAGTCCCCGTTATGGCTACACCTTC	CASSPTGSPRYGYTF
13	TRBV12-5	NA	TRBJ1-6	NA	TGTGCTAGTGGAACTAATTATAATTCACCCCTCCACTTT	CASGTNYNSPLHF
14	TRBV11-3	NA	TRBJ2-2	NA	TGTGCCAGCAGCCCCTTAGGGGGAACCGGGGAGCTGTTTTTT	CASSPLGGTGELFF
14	TRBV6-5	NA	TRBJ2-4	TRBD1	TGTGCCAGCAGTTCCGGGACAGGGATGGACATTCAGTACTTC	CASSSGTGMDIQYF
12	TRBV6-5	NA	TRBJ1-1	TRBD1	TGTGCCAGCAGCTCCCGGGACAGTGAAGCTTTCTTT	CASSSRDSEAFF
15	TRBV12-5	NA	TRBJ2-5	NA	TGTGCTAGTGGTTTGGTACTGAGGAAAGGAGAGACCCAGTACTTC	CASGLVLRKGETQYF
18	TRBV5-4	NA	TRBJ2-7	TRBD2	TGTGCCAGCAGCTTGGCGGCGGTCCGAATTGCGGGGGATCGCGAGCAGTACTTC	CASSLAAVRIAGDREQYF
14	TRBV2	NA	TRBJ1-1	TRBD1	TGTGCCAGCAGTGATCAGGGGGCAGGCACTGAAGCTTTCTTT	CASSDQGAGTEAFF
19	TRBV12-1	NA	TRBJ2-3	NA	TGTGCCAGCAGCTTAGGGTTTAACGGCGCGGGTCTCTTCACAGATACGCAGTATTTT	CASSLGFNGAGLFTDTQYF
15	TRBV25-1	NA	TRBJ2-3	NA	TGTGCCAGCGAGCGGGCGGAGTCCGTTAGTGGTACGCAGTATTTT	CASERAESVSGTQYF
14	TRBV5-1	NA	TRBJ1-1	NA	TGCGCCAGCAGCCTCGGGTTCATGAACACTGAAGCTTTCTTT	CASSLGFMNTEAFF
15	TRBV7-9	NA	TRBJ2-7	TRBD1	TGTGCCAGCAGCGCCCGGGACAGGGGAAGCTACGAGCAGTACTTC	CASSARDRGSYEQYF
14	TRBV11-3	once	TRBJ2-1	NA	TGTGCCAGCAGCTCCGACCCGGGACAAGGTGAGCAGTTCTTC	CASSSDPGQGEQFF
15	TRBV7-6	NA	TRBJ2-2	NA	TGTGCCAGCAGCTTTGCGGGGGCTAGCACCGGGGAGCTGTTTTTT	CASSFAGASTGELFF
15	TRBV5-4	NA	TRBJ2-2	NA	TGTGCCAGCAGCCACTGGACAGAGAACACCGGGGAGCTGTTTTTT	CASSHWTENTGELFF
14	TRBV19	NA	TRBJ2-5	TRBD1	TGTGCCAGTAGTATTGGACAGGGAGTAGAGACCCAGTACTTC	CASSIGQGVETQYF
11	TRBV2	NA	TRBJ1-1	NA	TGTGCCAGCAGTGGGAGGCCAGAAGCTTTCTTT	CASSGRPEAFF
15	TRBV7-8	NA	TRBJ2-2	TRBD2	TGTGCCAGCAGCTTTTCCCTAGCGGGCACCGGGGAGCTGTTTTTT	CASSFSLAGTGELFF
16	TRBV4-1	NA	TRBJ2-2	NA	TGCGCCAGCAGCCACCTTTGGAGTGCGAACACCGGGGAGCTGTTTTTT	CASSHLWSANTGELFF
16	TRBV5-1	NA	TRBJ2-2	NA	TGCGCCAGCAGCACGGGACAACTTATTCTCACCGGGGAGCTGTTTTTT	CASSTGQLILTGELFF
14	TRBV6-1	NA	TRBJ1-2	NA	TGTGCCAGCAGTGAAGTGGGGGGGTTCTATGGCTACACCTTC	CASSEVGGFYGYTF
15	TRBV27	NA	TRBJ1-5	NA	TGTGCCAGCAGTTTTTCAAGGGGTGCCAATCAGCCCCAGCATTTT	CASSFSRGANQPQHF
15	TRBV28	NA	TRBJ2-4	TRBD1	TGTGCCAGCAGCCCTATAGACAGGGCCCCAAACATTCAGTACTTC	CASSPIDRAPNIQYF
15	TRBV5-6	once	TRBJ1-3	TRBD1	TGTGCCAGCAGTTTAACAGGGGGCTCTGGAAACACCATATATTTT	CASSLTGGSGNTIYF
13	TRBV7-9	NA	TRBJ1-1	NA	TGTGCCAGCAGCCTCAACACAGGGAATGAAGCTTTCTTT	CASSLNTGNEAFF